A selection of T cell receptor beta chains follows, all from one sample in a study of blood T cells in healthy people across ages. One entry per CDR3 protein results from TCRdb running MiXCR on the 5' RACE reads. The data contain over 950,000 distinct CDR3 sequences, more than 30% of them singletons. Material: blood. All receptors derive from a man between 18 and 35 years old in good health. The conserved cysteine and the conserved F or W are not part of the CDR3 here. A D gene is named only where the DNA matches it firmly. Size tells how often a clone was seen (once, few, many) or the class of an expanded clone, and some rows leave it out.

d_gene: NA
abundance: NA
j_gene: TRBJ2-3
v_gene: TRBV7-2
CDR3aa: ASSPFGGGPDTQY

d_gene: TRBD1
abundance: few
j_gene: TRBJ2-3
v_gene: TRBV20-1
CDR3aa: SAEGGGTDTQY

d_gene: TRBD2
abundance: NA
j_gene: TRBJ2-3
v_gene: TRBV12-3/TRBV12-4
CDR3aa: ASSLRPASGTDTQY

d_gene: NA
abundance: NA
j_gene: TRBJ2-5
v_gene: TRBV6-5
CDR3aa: ASSSGQGKTQY

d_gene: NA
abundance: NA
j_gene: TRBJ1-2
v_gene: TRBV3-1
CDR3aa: ASSPKTGIPYGYT

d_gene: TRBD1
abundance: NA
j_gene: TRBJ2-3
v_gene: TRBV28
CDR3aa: ATETTGGSLDTQY

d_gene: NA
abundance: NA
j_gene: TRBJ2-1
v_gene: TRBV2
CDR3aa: ASREVAEARHDEQF

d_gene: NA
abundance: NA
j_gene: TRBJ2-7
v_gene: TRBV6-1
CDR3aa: ASTRSSRPYEQY

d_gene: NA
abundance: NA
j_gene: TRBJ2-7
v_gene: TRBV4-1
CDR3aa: ASSQPLDNEQY

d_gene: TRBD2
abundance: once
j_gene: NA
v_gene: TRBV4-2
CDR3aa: ASSPGLAGGQETQF

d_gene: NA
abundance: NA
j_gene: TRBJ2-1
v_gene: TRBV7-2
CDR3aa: ASSQGRDNEQF

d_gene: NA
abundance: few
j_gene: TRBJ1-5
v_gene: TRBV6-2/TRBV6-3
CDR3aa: ASRDTVSNQPQH

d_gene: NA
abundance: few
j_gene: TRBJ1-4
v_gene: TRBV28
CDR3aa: ASSFDSAATNEKLF

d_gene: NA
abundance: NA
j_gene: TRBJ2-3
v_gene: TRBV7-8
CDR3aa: ASSSRGGALVDTQY

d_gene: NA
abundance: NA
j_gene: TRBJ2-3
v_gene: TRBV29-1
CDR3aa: STWDSRTDTQY

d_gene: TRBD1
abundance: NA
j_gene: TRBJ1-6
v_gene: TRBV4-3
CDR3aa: ASSQNTWTGGDSPLH

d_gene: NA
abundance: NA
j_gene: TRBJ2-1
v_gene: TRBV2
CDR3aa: AGSQSVYNEQF

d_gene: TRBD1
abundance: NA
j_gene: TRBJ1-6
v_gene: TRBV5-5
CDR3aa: ASSSRTGPSGNSPLH

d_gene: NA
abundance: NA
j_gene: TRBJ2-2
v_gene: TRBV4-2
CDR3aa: ASSIFSLVIGGELF

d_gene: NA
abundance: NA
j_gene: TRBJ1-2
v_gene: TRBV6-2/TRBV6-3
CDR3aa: ASSREGIPYYGYT

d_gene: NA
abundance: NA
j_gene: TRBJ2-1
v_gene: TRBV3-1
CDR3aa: ASSQQVKEQF

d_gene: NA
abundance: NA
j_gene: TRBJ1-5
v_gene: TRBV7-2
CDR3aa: ASKGEVEGNQPQH

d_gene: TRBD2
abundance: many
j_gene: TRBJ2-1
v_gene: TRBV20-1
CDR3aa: SALAGSSSYNEQF

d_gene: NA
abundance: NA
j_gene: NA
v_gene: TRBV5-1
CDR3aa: ASSSGQTQETQF

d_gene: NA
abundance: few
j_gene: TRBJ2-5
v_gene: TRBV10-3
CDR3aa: AISALPQETQY

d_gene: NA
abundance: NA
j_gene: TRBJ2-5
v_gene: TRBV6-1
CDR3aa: ASSENPDGETQY

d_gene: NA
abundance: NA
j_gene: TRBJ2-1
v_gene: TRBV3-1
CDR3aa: ASSHASLFEQF